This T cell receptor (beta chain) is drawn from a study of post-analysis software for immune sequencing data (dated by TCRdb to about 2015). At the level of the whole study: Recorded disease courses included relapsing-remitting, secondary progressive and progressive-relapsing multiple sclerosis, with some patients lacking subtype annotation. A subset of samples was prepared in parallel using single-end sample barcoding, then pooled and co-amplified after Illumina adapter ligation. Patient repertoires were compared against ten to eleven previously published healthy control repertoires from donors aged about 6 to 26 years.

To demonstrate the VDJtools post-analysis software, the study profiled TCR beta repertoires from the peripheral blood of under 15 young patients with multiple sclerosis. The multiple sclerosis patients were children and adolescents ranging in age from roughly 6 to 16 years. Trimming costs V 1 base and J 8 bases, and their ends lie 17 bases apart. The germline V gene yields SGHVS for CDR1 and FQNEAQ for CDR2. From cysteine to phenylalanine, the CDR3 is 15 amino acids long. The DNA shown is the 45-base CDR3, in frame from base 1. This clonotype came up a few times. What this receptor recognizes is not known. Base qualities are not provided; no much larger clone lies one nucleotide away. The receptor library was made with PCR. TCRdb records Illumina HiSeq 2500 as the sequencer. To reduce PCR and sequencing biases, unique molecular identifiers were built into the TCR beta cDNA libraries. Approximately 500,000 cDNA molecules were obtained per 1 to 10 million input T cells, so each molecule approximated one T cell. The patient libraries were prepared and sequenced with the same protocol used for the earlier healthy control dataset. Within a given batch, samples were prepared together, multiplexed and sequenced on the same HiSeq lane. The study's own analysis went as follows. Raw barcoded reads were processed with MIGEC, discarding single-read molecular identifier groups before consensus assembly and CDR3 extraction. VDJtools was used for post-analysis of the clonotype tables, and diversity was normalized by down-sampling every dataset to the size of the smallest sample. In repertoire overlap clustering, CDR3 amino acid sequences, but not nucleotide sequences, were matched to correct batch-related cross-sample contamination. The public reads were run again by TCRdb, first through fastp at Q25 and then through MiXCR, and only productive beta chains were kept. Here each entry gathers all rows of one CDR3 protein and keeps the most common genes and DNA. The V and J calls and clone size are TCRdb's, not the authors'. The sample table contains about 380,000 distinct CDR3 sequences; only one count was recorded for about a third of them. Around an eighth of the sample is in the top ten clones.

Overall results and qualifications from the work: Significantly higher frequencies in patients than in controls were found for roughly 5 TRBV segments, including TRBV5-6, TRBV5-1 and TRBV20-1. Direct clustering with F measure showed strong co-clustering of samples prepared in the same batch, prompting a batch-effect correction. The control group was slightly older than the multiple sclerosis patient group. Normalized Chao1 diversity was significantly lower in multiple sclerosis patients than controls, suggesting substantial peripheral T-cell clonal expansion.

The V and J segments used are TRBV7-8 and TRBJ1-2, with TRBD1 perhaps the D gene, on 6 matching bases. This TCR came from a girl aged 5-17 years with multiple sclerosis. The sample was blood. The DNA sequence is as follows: TGTGCCAGCAGCTTAGATCGTAGCGGGGGCAGGGGCTACACCTTC. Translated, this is CASSLDRSGGRGYTF. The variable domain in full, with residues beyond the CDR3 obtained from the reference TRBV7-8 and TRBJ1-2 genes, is GAGVSQSPRYKVAKRGQDVALRCDPISGHVSLFWYQQALGQGPEFLTYFQNEAQLDKSGLPSDRFFAERPEGSVSTLKIQRTQQEDSAVYLCASSLDRSGGRGYTFGSGTRLTVV.